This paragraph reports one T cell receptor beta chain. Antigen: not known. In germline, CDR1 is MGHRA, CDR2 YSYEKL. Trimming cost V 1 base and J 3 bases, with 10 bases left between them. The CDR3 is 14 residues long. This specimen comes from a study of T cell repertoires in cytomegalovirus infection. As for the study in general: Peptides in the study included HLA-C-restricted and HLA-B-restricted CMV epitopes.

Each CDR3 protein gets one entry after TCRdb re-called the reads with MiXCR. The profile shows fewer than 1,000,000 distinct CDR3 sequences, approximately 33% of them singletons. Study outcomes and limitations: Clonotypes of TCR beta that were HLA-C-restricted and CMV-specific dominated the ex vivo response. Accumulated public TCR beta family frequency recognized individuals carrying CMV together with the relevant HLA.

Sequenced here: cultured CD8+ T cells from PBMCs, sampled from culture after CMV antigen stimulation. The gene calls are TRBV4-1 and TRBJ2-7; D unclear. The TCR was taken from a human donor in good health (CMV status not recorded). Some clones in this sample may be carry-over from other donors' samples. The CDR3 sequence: CASSQGPGNYEQYF. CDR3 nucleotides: TGCGCCAGCAGCCAAGGGCCCGGCAACTACGAGCAGTACTTC.